This record covers a single T cell receptor (beta chain). The data originate from a study of T cells in localized non-small cell lung cancer. The CDR3 is made up of 14 amino acids. Only in-frame clones appear in the TCRdb table, and some are missing; sequencing was by immunoSEQ multiplex PCR. The table has roughly 2,600 clones, roughly two fifths seen once. The sequencing used lung tumor tissue, collected before any cancer treatment. This TCR was recovered from a male donor aged 60 or over with stage I squamous cell lung carcinoma. The genes are TRBV7-5 and TRBJ2-1; TRBD1 reflects the table's D call only, with no check against the DNA. TRBV7-5 is listed as a pseudogene. CDR3 region: CASSLRQDYNEQFF. Written as DNA, the CDR3 is TGTGCCAGCAGCTTAAGGCAGGATTACAATGAGCAGTTCTTC.